A single sample gave rise to the 15 T cell receptor beta chains below, sequenced in a study of cytomegalovirus exposure and HLA in healthy donors. The study ran its PCR with 60 Vbeta and 13 Jbeta primers. Assay used: immunoSEQ multiplex PCR; TCRdb lists only in-frame clones, some missing. This sample has 150,000 to 200,000 clones, with over 60% found just once. Sequencing input: PBMCs. The source is a man aged 35-49 years in good health and CMV-seronegative.

The chain uses TRBV5-1 and TRBJ1-2, with D possibly TRBD1 on 6 matching bases. CDR1 is SGHRS and CDR2 is YFSETQ in the germline V gene. This CDR3 has 15 amino acids. V was trimmed by 4 bases and J by 1 base, leaving 14 bases between them. CDR3 loop: CASSPRTDLNYGYTF. In DNA, the CDR3 is TGCGCCAGCAGCCCGAGGACAGACCTTAACTATGGCTACACCTTC.

V gene TRBV5-4 combines with J gene TRBJ2-3, with TRBD1 identical over 7 bases. Germline V gene sequence: CDR1 SGHNT, CDR2 YYREEE (reference sequence). The CDR3 length is 14 residues. V lost 1 base and J lost 4; bases outside the gene matches: 3. CDR3 sequence reads: CASSLQGVSDTQYF. CDR3 DNA sequence: TGTGCCAGCAGCTTGCAGGGGGTCTCAGATACGCAGTATTTT. The full variable domain, rest sourced from reference TRBV5-4 and TRBJ2-3, is ETGVTQSPTHLIKTRGQQVTLRCSSQSGHNTVSWYQQALGQGPQFIFQYYREEENGRGNFPPRFSGLQFPNYSSELNVNALELDDSALYLCASSLQGVSDTQYFGPGTRLTVL.

The V call is TRBV11-3, the J call TRBJ2-2, with D possibly TRBD2 on 5 matching bases. The V end lost 2 bases, the J end lost 4 bases, and 11 bases lay between the germline ends. The CDR3 is 15 residues long. Germline CDR1 reads SGHNT; CDR2 reads YENEEA. CDR3 loop: CASSLLASGTGELFF. The CDR3 DNA sequence: TGTGCCAGCAGCTTACTAGCCTCAGGCACCGGGGAGCTGTTTTTT.

The chain joins TRBV18 to TRBJ1-3; the D gene is possibly TRBD1 (6 bases). This CDR3 has 17 residues. Trimming cost V 2 bases and J 0 bases, with 14 bases left between them. Looked up from germline, CDR1 is KGHSH and CDR2 is LQKENI. CDR3 sequence reads: CASSPMKGVLSGNTIYF. In nucleotides, the CDR3 is TGTGCCAGCTCACCAATGAAGGGGGTCCTCTCTGGAAACACCATATATTTT. The whole variable domain, remainder taken from reference TRBV18 and TRBJ1-3, is NAGVMQNPRHLVRRRGQEARLRCSPMKGHSHVYWYRQLPEEGLKFMVYLQKENIIDESGMPKERFSAEFPKEGPSILRIQQVVRGDSAAYFCASSPMKGVLSGNTIYFGEGSWLTVV.

The J gene is TRBJ2-7, the V gene TRBV6-1, with 9 nucleotides matching TRBD2. Germline lookup yields CDR1 MNHNS and CDR2 SASEGT. This CDR3 region has 16 residues. The V segment lost 4 bases and the J segment 4 bases; nucleotides outside the gene matches: 11. This chain's CDR3 is CASSGVSGSGSYEQYF. The DNA for the CDR3 is TGTGCCAGCAGTGGGGTTTCGGGTAGCGGGAGTTACGAGCAGTACTTC.

This rearrangement joins TRBV29-1 to TRBJ2-3, with 8 nucleotides matching TRBD1. This CDR3 region has 15 residues. Germline lookup yields CDR1 SQVTM and CDR2 ANQGSEA. Trimming removed 3 bases from V and 1 base from J; junction bases left unmatched: 6. As DNA, the CDR3 is TGCAGCGTTGACAGGGGGCTTGGTGGCACAGATACGCAGTATTTT. The encoded protein is CSVDRGLGGTDTQYF.

The chain carries TRBV11-3 and TRBJ1-6, with TRBD1 matching over 10 bases. The CDR3 runs 14 residues. The germline CDR1 and CDR2 sequences are SGHNT and YENEEA. V lost 5 bases and J lost 7; bases outside the gene matches: 2. The CDR3 reads CASSRDRGNSPLHF. DNA for the CDR3: TGTGCCAGCAGCCGGGACAGGGGAAATTCACCCCTCCACTTT. Filled out from reference TRBV11-3 and TRBJ1-6, the complete variable domain reads EAGVVQSPRYKIIEKKQPVAFWCNPISGHNTLYWYLQNLGQGPELLIRYENEEAVDDSQLPKDRFSAERLKGVDSTLKIQPAELGDSAVYLCASSRDRGNSPLHFGNGTRLTVT.

This chain uses TRBV7-8 with TRBJ2-7; possible D gene TRBD1, 5 bases. The CDR3 is 14 amino acids. In germline, CDR1 is SGHVS, CDR2 FQNEAQ. Trimming took off 5 bases at V and 1 base at J, with 12 bases between the two ends. The CDR3 reads CASSTMTDSYEQYF. CDR3 in DNA: TGTGCCAGCAGCACGATGACAGATTCCTACGAGCAGTACTTC.

The rearrangement uses TRBV29-1 and TRBJ1-1, with D uncertain. The CDR3 length is 13 residues. CDR1 SQVTM and CDR2 ANQGSEA come from the germline V gene. The V gene lost 4 bases and the J gene lost 0 bases, with 9 bases spanning the gap. This chain's CDR3 is CSVVGAMNTEAFF. CDR3 sequence (DNA): TGCAGCGTTGTCGGAGCCATGAACACTGAAGCTTTCTTT.

This sequence joins TRBV19 and TRBJ1-4; 8 bases agree with TRBD1. The germline V gene has CDR1 LNHDA and CDR2 SQIVND (reference sequence). This CDR3 comprises 16 residues. V shed 10 bases, J shed 3 bases, and the junction held 13 bases outside the gene matches. CDR3 nucleotides: TGTGCCACCACAGACAGGGGCGGGATTGCTAATGAAAAACTGTTTTTT. Translating it yields CATTDRGGIANEKLFF.

This sequence joins TRBV12-5 and TRBJ1-5, with 8 bases identical to TRBD1. CDR1 and CDR2 from the germline V gene are LGHNT and FRNRAP. V shed 3 bases and J 2 bases; nucleotides not matched to a gene: 6. This CDR3 contains 16 residues. The CDR3: CASGLTGGRGNQPQHF. The CDR3 DNA reads as TGTGCTAGTGGTTTAACAGGGGGAAGGGGCAATCAGCCCCAGCATTTT.

The chain uses TRBV7-3 and TRBJ1-3, with TRBD1 matching 9 bases. Germline CDR1 is SGHTA and CDR2 is FQGTGA. This CDR3 region has 15 residues. V lost 5 bases and J lost 6; bases outside the gene matches: 8. The CDR3 is CASSQDRGFENTIYF. DNA of the CDR3: TGTGCCAGCAGCCAGGACAGGGGATTCGAAAACACCATATATTTT.

J is TRBJ2-1 and V is TRBV28; TRBD1 is a possible D gene (6 bases). The V and J ends lost 3 bases and 6 bases respectively, with 15 bases between them. The CDR3 is 15 amino acids. The V gene's germline CDR1 is MDHEN and CDR2 SYDVKM. This chain's CDR3 is CASSFTGTPINEQFF. The DNA for the CDR3 is TGTGCCAGCAGTTTTACCGGGACACCTATCAATGAGCAGTTCTTC.

V and J are TRBV19 and TRBJ2-7, with a weak D call TRBD1 (6 bases). V lost 8 bases and J 3 bases, leaving 14 bases between the germline ends. Germline values: CDR1 LNHDA, CDR2 SQIVND (reference sequence). The CDR3 is made up of 13 amino acids. The CDR3 DNA reads TGTGCCAGTGCCGCAGGGGTTGGCTACGAGCAGTACTTC. Amino acids: CASAAGVGYEQYF.

The chain recombines TRBV7-9 with TRBJ2-3; the D gene is possibly TRBD2 (6 bases). Trimming removed 4 bases from V and 0 bases from J, with 14 bases in between. Germline lookup yields CDR1 SEHNR and CDR2 FQNEAQ (reference sequence). CDR3 size: 16 residues. Here the CDR3 DNA reads TGTGCCAGCAGCTCGGGACTTGACCCTAGCACAGATACGCAGTATTTT. Translation gives CASSSGLDPSTDTQYF. Based on the CDR3 plus reference TRBV7-9 and TRBJ2-3, the full variable domain is DTGVSQNPRHKITKRGQNVTFRCDPISEHNRLYWYRQTLGQGPEFLTYFQNEAQLEKSRLLSDRFSAERPKGSFSTLEIQRTEQGDSAMYLCASSSGLDPSTDTQYFGPGTRLTVL.